Many counts were recorded for the clone carrying this T cell receptor (beta chain). As yet, its antigen is unknown. This entry is derived from a study of T cell repertoires in cytomegalovirus infection. For the study at large: Carrying CMV and the relevant HLA type showed in public TCR beta signatures.

TCRdb re-called the reads through MiXCR, storing one row per CDR3 protein. The data contain over 200,000 distinct CDR3 sequences, approximately 13% of them seen just once; the ten biggest clones take up 7.5% to 10%. The study's findings and limits: Totalled public TCR beta family frequency picked out people who carried CMV plus the relevant HLA. HLA-C-restricted CMV clonotypes gave the most frequent clonotype in two of eight donors.

The CDR3 has 15 residues. Germline loops: CDR1 SGHTA, CDR2 FQGNSA. The V and J ends lost 3 bases and 0 bases respectively, with 11 bases between them. The TCR originated in a human donor in good health (CMV status not recorded). Some clones in this sample may be carry-over from other donors' samples. The sequencing input was PBMCs. The rearrangement uses TRBV7-2 and TRBJ1-1; no clear D. CDR3 sequence reads: CASSFVRNLNTEAFF. CDR3 sequence (DNA): TGTGCCAGCAGCTTTGTCAGAAATTTGAACACTGAAGCTTTCTTT.